This record covers a single T cell receptor (beta chain). The clone's antigen remains unknown. Per-nucleotide qualities are absent, and no much larger clonotype sits a single base away. The CDR3 holds 15 amino acids from the cysteine to the phenylalanine. Only the CDR3 region is kept as DNA, spanning 45 bases read in frame from base 1. The CDR1 and CDR2 encoded by the germline V gene are SGHNT and YENEEA. Trimming removed 5 bases from V and 6 bases from J, leaving 17 bases between the germline ends. Library creation used the immunoSEQ multiplex PCR assay. TCRdb holds this immuneACCESS table with in-frame rearrangements only. Some clones are missing; in checked studies, unresolved V genes explain under half, and the rest has no known cause. The sample table holds around 95,000 clones, of which 75% to 90% were seen once. Together, the top ten hold approximately 2% of the sample. Interpreted using the paper, the treatment or condition label stands for: preoperative locoregional IRX-2 cytokine immunotherapy. The samples were obtained from a phase Ib study that tested preoperative, locoregional IRX-2 cytokine immunotherapy designed to prime immune responses. Donors were patients with early-stage breast cancer who received IRX-2 before surgery.

The data were obtained in a study of preoperative IRX-2 immunotherapy in early breast cancer (dated by TCRdb to between 2017 and 2020). The TCR originated in a human donor with breast cancer. The chain was built from TRBV11-3 and TRBJ1-5; TRBD1 is possibly the D segment (6 matching bases). This specimen consisted of tumor tissue, obtained after IRX-2 immunotherapy. The base sequence is TGTGCCAGCAGCCACGGGCAGGGGATGGGTCAGCCCCAGCATTTT. This sequence encodes CASSHGQGMGQPQHF.